This TCR beta chain was retrieved from a study of T cells in Graves' hyperthyroidism and ophthalmopathy. What was amplified from RNA transcripts were TCR beta CDR3 regions. During a first-round RT-PCR of the TCR CDR3, the HTBI primer set was used. TCRdb fed the multiplex PCR reads into MiXCR, producing one record per CDR3 protein. The sample contains about 840,000 distinct CDR3 sequences, over 35% of which appear only once. V lost 6 bases and J 2 bases, leaving 11 bases between the germline ends. The CDR3 is made up of 13 amino acids. The V and J genes are TRBV12-3 or TRBV12-4 and TRBJ2-7; weak D call: TRBD1 (6 bases). The material sequenced was blood. The clonotype comes from a young man with Graves' hyperthyroidism. The CDR3 sequence is CASSRWDTYEQYF. Written as DNA, the CDR3 is TGTGCCAGCAGCCGATGGGACACCTACGAGCAGTACTTC.